These 29 T cell receptor beta chains came from one sample sequenced in a study of blood T cells in healthy people across ages (dated by TCRdb to between 2014 and 2017). Library generation was performed with 5' RACE. TCRdb records Illumina HiSeq 2500 as the sequencer. A second roughly 6 to 12 cycle PCR used a sample-barcoded 5' primer and a J-beta primer mix. The public reads were reanalyzed by TCRdb: fastp trimming at Q25, MiXCR alignment, in-frame beta chains only. CDR3 protein duplicates are merged, each entry listing the most common genes and DNA. This sample gives 380,000 or so distinct CDR3 sequences in total; about 52% of them show up just once. About 54% of the sample comes from the top ten. The sequencing sample was made of blood. The receptors were sampled from a man in his fifties or sixties in good health.

This clonotype has a handful of counts. This chain uses TRBV6-2 or TRBV6-3 with TRBJ1-2; D unresolved. V was pared by 5 bases and J by 5 bases, with 9 bases between. Germline CDR1 reads MNHEY; CDR2 reads SVGEGT. The CDR3 consists of 12 residues. CDR3 in amino acids: CASSTDGYGYTF. Written as DNA, the CDR3 is TGTGCCAGCAGTACAGATGGATATGGCTACACCTTC.

V and J are TRBV5-6 and TRBJ2-3; no clear D. This CDR3 spans 14 amino acids. Germline V gives CDR1 SGHDT, CDR2 YYEEEE. V lost 2 bases and J 1 base, leaving 8 bases between the germline ends. The CDR3 nucleotides read TGTGCCAGCAGCTTAGATATGGGCACAGATACGCAGTATTTT. Protein sequence: CASSLDMGTDTQYF.

In nucleotides, the CDR3 is TGTGCCAGCAGTCCCTCCACAGGCACCATCTACGAGCAGTACTTC. It encodes CASSPSTGTIYEQYF. This chain links TRBV28 with TRBJ2-4; a weak D match, TRBD1 (5 bases). Near its end, the DNA agrees better with TRBJ2-7, so the J call may be wrong. CDR1 and CDR2 (germline): MDHEN, SYDVKM. This CDR3 is built from 15 residues.

The CDR3, as DNA: TGCAGTGCTAGAGATCTCGTGAGGGGAAGGAATAATTCACCCCTCCACTTT. Amino acids: CSARDLVRGRNNSPLHF. The rearrangement joins TRBV20-1 to TRBJ1-6, with D possibly being TRBD1 (5 bases). The length of the CDR3 is 17 residues. With 0 bases removed from V and 5 bases from J, the gap between germline ends came to 17 bases. The germline V gene encodes CDR1 DFQATT and CDR2 SNEGSKA (reference sequence).

This clonotype has only a few counts. The rearrangement links TRBV4-3 to TRBJ2-7; weak D call: TRBD2 (6 bases). In germline, CDR1 is LGHNA, CDR2 YSLEER. Trimming left V 0 bases short and J 3 bases short, with 12 bases between. The CDR3 extends over 15 amino acids. As DNA, the CDR3 is TGCGCCAGCAGCCAAGAAGGGACGGGGGTCTACGAGCAGTACTTC. It encodes CASSQEGTGVYEQYF.

The V and J genes are TRBV6-5 and TRBJ2-3, with TRBD2 matching 9 bases. The CDR3 is 15 residues long. Germline assignment: CDR1 MNHEY and CDR2 SVGAGI. V shed 4 bases, J shed 6 bases, and the junction held 8 bases outside the gene matches. CDR3 coding DNA: TGTGCCAGCAGTTCCGTAGCGGGGGCGGGGGATACGCAGTATTTT. This encodes CASSSVAGAGDTQYF.

This clonotype was counted between two and nine times. J is TRBJ2-7 and V is TRBV6-7; D may be TRBD1 or TRBD2 (5 bases each). Being an ORF, TRBV6-7 has a function that is uncertain. The CDR3 totals 16 residues. V gave up 7 bases and J gave up 1 base, with 20 bases separating them. This CDR3 is CASTPPGTQFSYEQYF. CDR3 DNA sequence: TGTGCCAGCACTCCCCCCGGGACCCAATTTTCCTACGAGCAGTACTTC.

The chain combines TRBV4-2 with TRBJ2-6, with D unclear. Germline-derived CDR1 and CDR2 are LGHNA and YNFKEQ. V was cut by 0 bases and J by 0 bases, with 6 bases left in between. The CDR3 contains 16 residues. CDR3 nucleotides: TGTGCCAGCAGCCAAGATGAGTCCTCTGGGGCCAACGTCCTGACTTTC. It yields the protein CASSQDESSGANVLTF.

Worth noting for this clonotype: The germline gene is not matched at one end of the junction; a read error may be the cause. The chain couples TRBV4-1 to TRBJ2-6; no definite D call. The germline gives CDR1 MGHRA, CDR2 YSYEKL. The CDR3 runs to 19 residues. The CDR3 sequence is CASSQDPAFYPSGTNVLTF. The CDR3 DNA is TGCGCCAGCAGCCAAGATCCCGCCTTCTACCCCTCTGGGACCAACGTCCTGACTTTC.

This clonotype was detected ten times or more. This chain connects TRBV12-3 or TRBV12-4 to TRBJ2-3; 8 positions match TRBD1. Trimming at V came to 6 bases and at J to 5 bases, leaving 7 bases not matched to a gene. The CDR3 covers 14 residues. The CDR3 DNA sequence: TGTGCCAGCAGGAAACAGGGGGAGGTAGATACGCAGTATTTT. This encodes CASRKQGEVDTQYF.

The chain combines TRBV29-1 with TRBJ2-1; the match to TRBD2 covers 8 bases. V was clipped by 5 bases and J by 15 bases; unmatched bases: 15. The germline V gene encodes CDR1 SQVTM and CDR2 ANQGSEA. The CDR3 has 13 residues. DNA for the CDR3: TGCAGCGTTTCCAGCGGGAGTCTTCCCTTAAGGTTCTTC. The encoded protein is CSVSSGSLPLRFF.

This sequence joins TRBV20-1 and TRBJ1-1, with 8 bases lining up with TRBD1. The CDR3 is 14 amino acids. Looked up from germline, CDR1 is DFQATT and CDR2 is SNEGSKA (reference sequence). V was pared by 3 bases and J by 7 bases, with 10 bases of the junction left unmatched. The CDR3 bases are TGCAGTGCTAGGGTAAACGGACAGGGTTTTGAAGCTTTCTTT. Amino acid sequence: CSARVNGQGFEAFF.

The gene calls are TRBV5-6 and TRBJ1-2; D not resolved. Per germline, CDR1 SGHDT and CDR2 YYEEEE. The CDR3 has 14 residues. V shed 0 bases and J shed 2 bases, with 8 bases lying between them. The CDR3 DNA is TGTGCCAGCAGCTTGGGAGTCATAAACTATGGCTACACCTTC. Amino acid sequence: CASSLGVINYGYTF.

This chain joins TRBV15 and TRBJ2-1; maybe TRBD2 (6 bases). V lost 3 bases and J 5 bases, leaving 11 bases between the germline ends. The CDR3 loop spans 14 amino acids. The germline V gene encodes CDR1 LNHNV and CDR2 YYDKDF (reference sequence). CDR3 in DNA: TGTGCCACCAGCAGTCCGGGACTTCACAATGAGCAGTTCTTC. Its protein product is CATSSPGLHNEQFF.

This clonotype showed up just a few times. Written as DNA, the CDR3 is TGTGCCAGCAGCTTAGGGTTAGCGGGGAGGGACGAGCAGTACTTC. Translated: CASSLGLAGRDEQYF. The genes are TRBV7-2 and TRBJ2-7, with 8 bases lining up with TRBD2. The CDR3 covers 15 residues. Germline loops: CDR1 SGHTA, CDR2 FQGNSA. J was trimmed by 5 bases and V by 1 base; bases with no gene match: 7.

This chain joins TRBV29-1 and TRBJ2-3; D is undetermined. CDR1 SQVTM and CDR2 ANQGSEA come from the germline V gene. The CDR3 covers 12 residues. The germline V and J ends were trimmed by 5 bases and 8 bases, with 14 bases remaining between them. CDR3 nucleotides: TGCAGCGTTAGTCCCCCACTTCCTACGCAGTATTTT. The encoded protein is CSVSPPLPTQYF.

The J gene is TRBJ2-3, the V gene TRBV12-3 or TRBV12-4; D might be TRBD2 (5 bases). The V and J ends lost 1 base and 5 bases respectively, with 13 bases between them. This CDR3 is built from 15 residues. The CDR3 DNA follows: TGTGCCAGCAGTTTAGGAGGGCTCGGGGAAGATACGCAGTATTTT. It specifies CASSLGGLGEDTQYF.

This clonotype was seen many times. This chain links TRBV10-3 with TRBJ2-1, with TRBD2 matching over 11 bases. The germline V gene encodes CDR1 ENHRY and CDR2 SYGVKD. This CDR3 spans 14 amino acids. Losses at the gene ends were 0 bases for V and 11 bases for J; bases not matched to a gene: 3. The CDR3 sequence: CAISESVTSGKQFF. The CDR3 DNA reads as TGTGCCATCAGTGAGTCGGTGACTAGCGGGAAGCAGTTCTTC.

This sequence joins TRBV21-1 and TRBJ2-3; the table assigns TRBD1, which was not confirmed against the DNA. TRBV21-1 has pseudogene status. CDR3 size: 13 residues. CDR3 sequence: CASSNGQGTRQYF. The DNA for the CDR3 is TGTGCCAGCAGCAATGGACAGGGAACCCGGCAGTATTTT.

This chain joins TRBV18 and TRBJ2-1, with TRBD2 identical over 11 bases. V was pared by 0 bases and J by 8 bases, with 3 bases of the junction left unmatched. Germline-derived CDR1 and CDR2 are KGHSH and LQKENI. There are 15 residues in the CDR3. As DNA, the CDR3 is TGTGCCAGCTCACCACCACTAGCGGGGGTAGATGAGCAGTTCTTC. Translating it yields CASSPPLAGVDEQFF.

DNA of the CDR3: TGTGCCAGCTCACCACCAGGTCGGGGAAGCACAGATACGCAGTATTTT. Its translation is CASSPPGRGSTDTQYF. The chain carries TRBV18 and TRBJ2-3; D is possibly TRBD2 (5 bases). Germline V gene sequence: CDR1 KGHSH, CDR2 LQKENI. This CDR3 is built from 16 residues. Trimming took off 0 bases at V and 0 bases at J, with 10 bases between the two ends.

This clonotype was observed many times. The V gene is TRBV7-3, the J gene TRBJ2-1, with D perhaps being TRBD1 or TRBD2 (5 bases each). Trimming removed 3 bases from V and 9 bases from J, with 9 bases in between. The germline V gene encodes CDR1 SGHTA and CDR2 FQGTGA. The CDR3 has 12 amino acids. CDR3 bases: TGTGCCAGCAGCTTTGACAGCGGTGAGCAGTTCTTC. Its protein product is CASSFDSGEQFF.

There are a few counts of this clonotype. The CDR3 DNA reads as TGTGCCAGCAGCCAAGAGGGGGCCCTCTCCTACGAGCAGTACTTC. Protein: CASSQEGALSYEQYF. This chain links TRBV3-1 with TRBJ2-7, with a tentative D call TRBD1 (6 bases). V was pared by 0 bases and J by 0 bases, with 9 bases between. Per germline, CDR1 LGHDT and CDR2 YNNKEL (reference sequence). CDR3 size: 15 residues.

This clonotype was recorded a few times. The chain couples TRBV27 to TRBJ1-4; D remains ambiguous. Per the germline V gene, CDR1 is MNHEY and CDR2 is SMNVEV (reference sequence). Trimming took 3 bases from V and 4 from J, leaving 9 bases between them. The CDR3 runs to 14 residues. The CDR3 sequence: CASSFSSHNEKLFF. Written as DNA, the CDR3 is TGTGCCAGCAGTTTCTCTTCTCATAATGAAAAACTGTTTTTT.

This chain connects TRBV7-2 to TRBJ1-5; perhaps TRBD1 as D (5 bases). Germline V gene sequence: CDR1 SGHTA, CDR2 FQGNSA. This CDR3 comprises 14 residues. The V end was cut by 1 base, the J end by 7 bases, with 11 bases between. The CDR3 region has the DNA TGTGCCAGCAGCTTAGGTCAGGGAAAGCAGCCCCAGCATTTT. This encodes CASSLGQGKQPQHF.

This clonotype was counted at least ten times. The gene calls are TRBV20-1 and TRBJ2-1, with D possibly TRBD2 on 5 matching bases. Germline V gives CDR1 DFQATT, CDR2 SNEGSKA (reference sequence). This CDR3 region has 16 residues. V shed 6 bases and J shed 5 bases, with 23 bases lying between them. CDR3 bases: TGCAGTGCCCAGCCTTTGGTTGGACTGGGCAACAATGAGCAGTTCTTC. Its protein is CSAQPLVGLGNNEQFF.

This sequence joins TRBV20-1 and TRBJ2-1; D may be TRBD2 (6 bases). This CDR3 is built from 13 residues. Germline V CDR1 and CDR2: DFQATT, SNEGSKA (reference sequence). Trimming cost V 3 bases and J 7 bases, with 13 bases left between them. The CDR3 is CSASRGTSNEQFF. The CDR3 DNA sequence: TGCAGTGCTAGCCGAGGGACTTCTAATGAGCAGTTCTTC.

The chain combines TRBV28 with TRBJ2-1; D remains unclear. This CDR3 contains 12 residues. V dropped 6 bases and J dropped 10 bases, with 13 bases sitting between them. Germline V lookup: CDR1 MDHEN, CDR2 SYDVKM. CDR3 protein: CASSAAIWEQFF. DNA of the CDR3: TGTGCCAGCAGCGCCGCCATCTGGGAGCAGTTCTTC. Filled out from reference TRBV28 and TRBJ2-1, the complete variable domain reads DVKVTQSSRYLVKRTGEKVFLECVQDMDHENMFWYRQDPGLGLRLIYFSYDVKMKEKGDIPEGYSVSREKKERFSLILESASTNQTSMYLCASSAAIWEQFFGPGTRLTVL.

V gene TRBV29-1 combines with J gene TRBJ2-6, with TRBD1 as a possible D gene (5 bases). Germline CDR1 is SQVTM and CDR2 is ANQGSEA. The CDR3 runs to 14 residues. The CDR3 is CNALGLSGANVLTF. The CDR3 bases are TGCAACGCGCTGGGGCTCTCTGGGGCCAACGTCCTGACTTTC.